This paragraph covers one TCR beta chain sequence. What it binds is not known. These data belong to a study of blood T cells in healthy people across ages. Overall study context: Every two T cells gave about one barcoded beta molecule via template switching. Study outcomes and limitations: Percentage of naive T cells showed a strong correlation with TCR beta diversity.

The CDR3 extends over 12 amino acids. CDR1 is SGHKS, CDR2 YYEKEE, per germline (reference sequence). V was pared by 7 bases and J by 10 bases, with 15 bases between. Through a sample-barcoded 5' primer and a J-beta primer mix, a second PCR was run for roughly 6 to 11 cycles. TCRdb ran MiXCR on the 5' RACE reads and lists one entry per CDR3 protein. This sample has 1.5 million to 2 million distinct CDR3 sequences; about 35% occur once, and the top ten carry about 11%. The chain couples TRBV5-5 to TRBJ2-1; D possibly corresponds to TRBD2 (6 bases). This TCR was sampled from a woman in her thirties in good health. The specimen sequenced was blood. CDR3 in amino acids: CASRVSAGEQFF. DNA of the CDR3: TGTGCCAGCCGGGTGAGTGCGGGGGAGCAGTTCTTC. The entire variable domain, with the rest obtained from reference TRBV5-5 and TRBJ2-1, is as follows: DAGVTQSPTHLIKTRGQQVTLRCSPISGHKSVSWYQQVLGQGPQFIFQYYEKEERGRGNFPDRFSARQFPNYSSELNVNALLLGDSALYLCASRVSAGEQFFGPGTRLTVL.